This T cell receptor beta chain appears in the sequencing data of a study of shared clonotypes between healthy human individuals. On this clone itself: Its antigen is not known.

CD8 cells regarded as naive lacked CD45RO, were positively chosen for CCR7, and omitted terminally differentiated effector memory CD45RA+ cells. The assay was immunoSEQ multiplex PCR, and TCRdb's table has in-frame clones only and misses some. The table lists about 700,000 clones, about 91% of them singletons. Study-level findings and limits: Relative to clonotypes present in all four donors, those not shared had lower generation probabilities. Having only a few donors restricted how much genetic and exposure-history diversity was captured.

This CDR3 has 14 residues. Trimming removed 2 bases at V and 3 bases at J, with 8 bases between. CDR1 SGHAT and CDR2 FQNNGV come from the germline V gene. The V and J genes are TRBV11-2 and TRBJ2-1; no clear D gene. The receptor was isolated from a young man in good health. Sequencing was done on a sample of naive CD8+ T cells sorted from blood. CDR3 amino acids: CASSLRYDYNEQFF. The CDR3 coding sequence is TGTGCCAGCAGCTTACGCTACGACTACAATGAGCAGTTCTTC.